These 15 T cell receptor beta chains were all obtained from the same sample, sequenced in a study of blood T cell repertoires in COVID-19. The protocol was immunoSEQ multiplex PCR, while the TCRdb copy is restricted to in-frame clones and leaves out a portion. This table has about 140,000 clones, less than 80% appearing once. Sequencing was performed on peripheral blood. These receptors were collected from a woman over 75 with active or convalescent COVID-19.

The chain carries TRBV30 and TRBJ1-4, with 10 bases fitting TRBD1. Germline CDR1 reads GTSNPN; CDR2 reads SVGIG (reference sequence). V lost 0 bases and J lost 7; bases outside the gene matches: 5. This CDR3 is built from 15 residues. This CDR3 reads CAWSVGTGVVEKLFF. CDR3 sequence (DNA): TGTGCCTGGAGTGTTGGGACAGGGGTCGTTGAAAAACTGTTTTTT.

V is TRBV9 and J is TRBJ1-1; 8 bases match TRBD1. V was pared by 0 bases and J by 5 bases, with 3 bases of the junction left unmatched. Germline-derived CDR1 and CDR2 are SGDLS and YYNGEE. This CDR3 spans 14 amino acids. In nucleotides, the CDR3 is TGTGCCAGCAGCGTAGTAAACAGGGGGACTGAAGCTTTCTTT. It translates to CASSVVNRGTEAFF.

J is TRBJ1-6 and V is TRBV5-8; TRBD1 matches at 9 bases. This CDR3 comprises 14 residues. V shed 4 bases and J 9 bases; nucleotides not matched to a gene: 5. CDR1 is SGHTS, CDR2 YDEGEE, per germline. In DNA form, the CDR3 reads TGTGCCAGCAGCCGGGACAGGGTTTTTTCACCCCTCCACTTT. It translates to CASSRDRVFSPLHF.

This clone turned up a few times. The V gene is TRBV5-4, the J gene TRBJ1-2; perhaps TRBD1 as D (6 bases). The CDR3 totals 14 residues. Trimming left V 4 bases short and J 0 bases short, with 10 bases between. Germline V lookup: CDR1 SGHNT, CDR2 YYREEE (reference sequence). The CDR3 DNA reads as TGTGCCAGCAGCACGACAGGAGCTAACTATGGCTACACCTTC. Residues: CASSTTGANYGYTF.

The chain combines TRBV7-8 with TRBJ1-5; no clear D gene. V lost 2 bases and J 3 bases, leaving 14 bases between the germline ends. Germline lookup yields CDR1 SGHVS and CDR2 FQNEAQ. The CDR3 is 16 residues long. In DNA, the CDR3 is TGTGCCAGCAGCTTATCCCCGGGGATGGCCAATCAGCCCCAGCATTTT. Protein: CASSLSPGMANQPQHF.

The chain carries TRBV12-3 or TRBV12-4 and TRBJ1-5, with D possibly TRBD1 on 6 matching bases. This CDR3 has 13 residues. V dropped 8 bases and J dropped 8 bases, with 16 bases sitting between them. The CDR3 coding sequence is TGTGCCAGCCGTAGGGGGTCTTTGGAGCCCCAGCATTTT. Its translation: CASRRGSLEPQHF.

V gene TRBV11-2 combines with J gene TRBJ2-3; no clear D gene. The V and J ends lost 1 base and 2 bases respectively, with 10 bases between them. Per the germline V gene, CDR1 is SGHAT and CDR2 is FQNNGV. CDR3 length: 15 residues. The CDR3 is CASSLGPGTTDTQYF. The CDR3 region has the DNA TGTGCCAGCAGCTTAGGTCCAGGAACCACAGATACGCAGTATTTT.

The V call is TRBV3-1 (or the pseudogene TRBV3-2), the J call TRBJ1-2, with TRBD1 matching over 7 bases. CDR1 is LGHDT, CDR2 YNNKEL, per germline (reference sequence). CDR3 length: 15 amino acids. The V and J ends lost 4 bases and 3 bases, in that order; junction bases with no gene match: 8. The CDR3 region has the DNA TGTGCCAGCAGCCCAAGGACAGGCAGGGACTATGGCTACACCTTC. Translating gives CASSPRTGRDYGYTF.

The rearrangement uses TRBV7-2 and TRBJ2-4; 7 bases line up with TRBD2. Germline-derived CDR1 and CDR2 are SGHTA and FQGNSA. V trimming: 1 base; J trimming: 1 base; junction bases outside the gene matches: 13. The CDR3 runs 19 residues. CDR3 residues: CASSLGERGFTRAKNIQYF. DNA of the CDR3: TGTGCCAGCAGCTTAGGGGAGCGGGGATTCACTCGGGCCAAAAACATTCAGTACTTC.

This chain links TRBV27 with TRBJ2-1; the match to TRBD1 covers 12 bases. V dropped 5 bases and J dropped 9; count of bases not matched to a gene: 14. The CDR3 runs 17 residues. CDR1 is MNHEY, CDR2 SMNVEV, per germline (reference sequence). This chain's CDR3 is CASSMRWDRGRGGEQFF. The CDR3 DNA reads TGTGCCAGCAGTATGCGCTGGGACAGGGGGCGGGGTGGTGAGCAGTTCTTC.

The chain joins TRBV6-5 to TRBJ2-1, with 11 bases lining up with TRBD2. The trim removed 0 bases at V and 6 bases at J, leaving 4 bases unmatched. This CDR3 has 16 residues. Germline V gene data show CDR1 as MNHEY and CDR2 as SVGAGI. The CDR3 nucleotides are TGTGCCAGCAGTTACTCTAGCGGGGGGGCCGGCAATGAGCAGTTCTTC. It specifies CASSYSSGGAGNEQFF.

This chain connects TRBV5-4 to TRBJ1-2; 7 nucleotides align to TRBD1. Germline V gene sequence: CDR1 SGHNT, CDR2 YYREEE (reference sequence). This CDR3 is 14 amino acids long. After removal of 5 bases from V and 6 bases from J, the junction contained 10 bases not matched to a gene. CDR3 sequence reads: CASSTPGQNNGYTF. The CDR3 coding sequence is TGTGCCAGCAGTACGCCGGGACAGAATAATGGCTACACCTTC.

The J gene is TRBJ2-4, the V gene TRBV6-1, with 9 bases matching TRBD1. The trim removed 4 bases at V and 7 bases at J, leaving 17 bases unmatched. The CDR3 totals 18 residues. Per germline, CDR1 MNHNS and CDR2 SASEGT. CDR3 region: CASSVASVDRGLRNIQYF. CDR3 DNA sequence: TGTGCCAGCAGTGTGGCCTCGGTGGACAGGGGCTTACGTAACATTCAGTACTTC.

CDR3 sequence: CASSPQSRGGNTEAFF. The CDR3 DNA reads TGTGCCAGCTCACCTCAATCGAGGGGGGGGAACACTGAAGCTTTCTTT. The chain has TRBV18 and TRBJ1-1; tentative D call: TRBD1 (6 bases). The CDR3 has 16 amino acids. V shed 3 bases and J shed 1 base, with 15 bases lying between them. Germline CDR1 KGHSH, CDR2 LQKENI.

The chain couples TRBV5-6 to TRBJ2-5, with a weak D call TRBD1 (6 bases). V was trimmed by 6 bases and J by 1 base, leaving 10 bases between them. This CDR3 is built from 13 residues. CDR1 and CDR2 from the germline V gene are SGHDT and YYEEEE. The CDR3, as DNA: TGTGCCAGCATCAAACAGGGCCAAGAGACCCAGTACTTC. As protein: CASIKQGQETQYF.